This T cell receptor beta chain was identified during a study of cytomegalovirus exposure and HLA in healthy donors. The study's findings and limits: According to a later analysis, most TCR beta chains associated with CMV appeared HLA-restricted.

The PCR used 60 Vbeta and 13 Jbeta primers. The repertoire was sequenced with immunoSEQ multiplex PCR; TCRdb's copy has only in-frame clones and lacks some. The profile shows around 120,000 clones, roughly 82% of them singletons. As for this clone: Its antigen is currently unknown.

The CDR3 totals 15 residues. V was pared by 1 base and J by 6 bases, with 9 bases of the junction left unmatched. Germline CDR1 MGHRA, CDR2 YSYEKL. The gene calls are TRBV4-1 and TRBJ2-7; the match to TRBD1 covers 7 bases. The sequencing sample was made of PBMCs. This clonotype originated in a boy aged 10-17 years in good health and CMV-seronegative. The CDR3 bases are TGCGCCAGCAGCCAAGGTCCCACAGGGGTAGGCGAGCAGTACTTC. Translated, it gives CASSQGPTGVGEQYF.